The 32 T cell receptor beta chains listed next were all sequenced from one sample in a study of cytomegalovirus exposure and HLA in healthy donors. Produced via immunoSEQ multiplex PCR; TCRdb's table is partial and in-frame only. Of under 200,000 clones listed, roughly 81% were seen once; the top ten hold about 1.2%. Sequenced: PBMCs. Receptor source: a woman in her twenties or thirties in good health and CMV-seronegative.

The J gene is TRBJ2-7, the V gene TRBV19, with D possibly being TRBD2 (6 bases). Trimming left V 3 bases short and J 3 bases short, with 15 bases between. Germline CDR1 reads LNHDA; CDR2 reads SQIVND (reference sequence). This CDR3 contains 15 residues. The chain's CDR3 is CASSIGTLLYYEQYF. The CDR3 region has the DNA TGTGCCAGTAGTATCGGGACTCTCCTATACTACGAGCAGTACTTC.

The rearrangement joins TRBV14 to TRBJ1-2, with D possibly being TRBD1 (5 bases). Trimming took off 2 bases at V and 4 bases at J, with 11 bases between the two ends. Germline lookup yields CDR1 SGHDN and CDR2 FVKESK. The CDR3 has 14 amino acids. The CDR3 nucleotides are TGTGCCAGCAGCCAAAGGGGTACCTCCTATGGCTACACCTTC. It codes for CASSQRGTSYGYTF.

The chain is built from TRBV6-1 and TRBJ1-5; D is uncertain. Looked up from germline, CDR1 is MNHNS and CDR2 is SASEGT. The V end lost 4 bases, the J end lost 0 bases, and 10 bases lay between the germline ends. CDR3 length: 15 amino acids. The CDR3 spells CASSAEEHSNQPQHF. In nucleotides, the CDR3 is TGTGCCAGCAGTGCTGAGGAACATAGCAATCAGCCCCAGCATTTT.

There are a few counts of this clone. This chain links TRBV18 with TRBJ1-4; D may be TRBD1 (5 bases). CDR1 is KGHSH and CDR2 is LQKENI in the germline V gene. The CDR3 spans 13 residues. Trimming stripped 3 bases from V and 8 bases from J, with 10 bases between. The DNA for the CDR3 is TGTGCCAGCTCACCCCAGGGTGGCGAAAAACTGTTTTTT. Amino acids: CASSPQGGEKLFF.

The chain employs TRBV6-6 and TRBJ2-1; 7 bases agree with TRBD2. Germline assignment: CDR1 MNHNY and CDR2 SVGAGI (reference sequence). Losses at the gene ends were 5 bases for V and 3 bases for J; bases not matched to a gene: 4. The CDR3 length is 14 residues. DNA of the CDR3: TGTGCCAGCAGTGGCGGGAGACTCTACAATGAGCAGTTCTTC. It is translated as CASSGGRLYNEQFF.

V and J are TRBV29-1 and TRBJ2-1, with D maybe TRBD2 (6 bases). CDR3 length: 16 amino acids. The V and J ends lost 3 bases and 6 bases respectively, with 21 bases between them. The germline V gene has CDR1 SQVTM and CDR2 ANQGSEA. CDR3 sequence: CSVERDGTGISNEQFF. The CDR3 nucleotides are TGCAGCGTTGAGAGAGACGGGACTGGGATATCCAATGAGCAGTTCTTC.

The V call is TRBV5-6, the J call TRBJ1-2; TRBD1 might be the D (6 bases). Deletions cut 4 bases from V and 4 bases from J, with 20 bases between. There are 16 residues in the CDR3. CDR1 and CDR2 (germline): SGHDT, YYEEEE. CDR3 loop: CASSLPRGGRVYGYTF. CDR3 bases: TGTGCCAGCAGCCTCCCTCGGGGGGGGCGTGTCTATGGCTACACCTTC.

The chain links TRBV5-1 to TRBJ2-7; 8 bases are a match to TRBD2. The trim removed 4 bases at V and 2 bases at J, leaving 8 bases unmatched. This CDR3 contains 15 residues. Per germline, CDR1 SGHRS and CDR2 YFSETQ. CDR3 DNA: TGCGCCAGCAGCAGATCAGCGGGAGAAGCCTACGAGCAGTACTTC. Translated, it gives CASSRSAGEAYEQYF.

The J gene is TRBJ1-4, the V gene TRBV5-6, with TRBD1 identical over 7 bases. The CDR3 totals 17 residues. The J segment lost 8 bases and the V segment lost 1 base, leaving 14 bases of the junction unmatched. In germline, CDR1 is SGHDT, CDR2 YYEEEE. The CDR3 region has the DNA TGTGCCAGCAGCTTGAGGGGCGGCAGGGGGAACGTCGAAAAACTGTTTTTT. This sequence encodes CASSLRGGRGNVEKLFF.

The chain combines TRBV5-8 with TRBJ2-5; weak D call: TRBD1 (6 bases). The germline gives CDR1 SGHTS, CDR2 YDEGEE. V was trimmed by 4 bases and J by 3 bases, leaving 13 bases between them. This CDR3 has 14 amino acids. The CDR3 spells CASSPTWTEETQYF. As DNA, the CDR3 is TGTGCCAGCAGCCCAACCTGGACAGAAGAGACCCAGTACTTC.

The chain links TRBV10-1 to TRBJ2-7; 7 bases align to TRBD2. The J segment lost 2 bases and the V segment lost 3 bases, leaving 13 bases of the junction unmatched. This CDR3 comprises 17 residues. Germline CDR1 WNHNN, CDR2 SYGVQD (reference sequence). The CDR3 nucleotides are TGCGCCAGCAGTGACCCCACGGAGGGAGCGGGAACCTACGAGCAGTACTTC. The encoded protein is CASSDPTEGAGTYEQYF.

The J gene is TRBJ1-1, the V gene TRBV10-3, with D maybe TRBD1 (5 bases). The CDR3 loop spans 13 amino acids. Germline assignment: CDR1 ENHRY and CDR2 SYGVKD. Trimming stripped 2 bases from V and 5 bases from J, with 9 bases between. As DNA, the CDR3 is TGTGCCATCAGTGAGCGGGGGGGGACTGAAGCTTTCTTT. It is translated as CAISERGGTEAFF.

The chain links TRBV6-5 to TRBJ2-7; 9 bases align to TRBD1. CDR3 length equals 14 residues. After removal of 4 bases from V and 5 bases from J, the junction contained 6 bases not matched to a gene. Germline loops: CDR1 MNHEY, CDR2 SVGAGI. The CDR3 DNA is TGTGCCAGCAGTTTCCGGGACAGGGTCAACGAGCAGTACTTC. Its translation: CASSFRDRVNEQYF.

The chain employs TRBV18 and TRBJ1-2; D may be TRBD1 (5 bases). This CDR3 has 14 residues. Between the trimmed V and J ends, which lost 3 bases and 5 bases, there was a span of 13 bases. CDR1 is KGHSH and CDR2 is LQKENI in the germline V gene. The CDR3 nucleotides read TGTGCCAGCTCACCCTCTCAAGGGGAATATGGCTACACCTTC. Encoded protein: CASSPSQGEYGYTF.

This clone has only one observation. J is TRBJ1-1 and V is TRBV5-1, with 11 nucleotides matching TRBD1. The V and J ends lost 4 bases and 4 bases, in that order; junction bases with no gene match: 6. This CDR3 has 15 amino acids. Germline assignment: CDR1 SGHRS and CDR2 YFSETQ. CDR3: CASSAAGTGGTEAFF. DNA for the CDR3: TGCGCCAGCAGCGCAGCCGGGACAGGGGGCACTGAAGCTTTCTTT.

The gene calls are TRBV25-1 and TRBJ1-4; TRBD1 matches at 12 bases. CDR3 length: 18 amino acids. The J segment lost 1 base and the V segment lost 3 bases, leaving 6 bases of the junction unmatched. Per the germline V gene, CDR1 is MGHDK and CDR2 is SYGVNS. The CDR3 sequence: CASSDPGTGGITNEKLFF. The CDR3 DNA follows: TGTGCCAGCAGTGATCCCGGGACAGGGGGCATAACTAATGAAAAACTGTTTTTT.

The chain joins TRBV28 to TRBJ1-2; the D gene is possibly TRBD1 (5 bases). Germline CDR1 and CDR2: MDHEN and SYDVKM. The length of the CDR3 is 15 residues. V dropped 2 bases and J dropped 4 bases, with 14 bases sitting between them. Here the CDR3 reads CASSLQGAGSYGYTF. CDR3 nucleotides: TGTGCCAGCAGTTTACAGGGTGCGGGGAGCTATGGCTACACCTTC.

The rearrangement joins TRBV27 to TRBJ1-2, with 12 nucleotides matching TRBD1. CDR1 is MNHEY and CDR2 is SMNVEV in the germline V gene (reference sequence). V was clipped by 5 bases and J by 6 bases; unmatched bases: 10. The CDR3 has 16 residues. As DNA, the CDR3 is TGTGCCAGCAGTCAACTAATGGGACAGGGGGCTCATGGCTACACCTTC. Its translation: CASSQLMGQGAHGYTF.

The gene calls are TRBV12-5 and TRBJ2-5, with a weak D call TRBD2 (6 bases). Germline loops: CDR1 LGHNT, CDR2 FRNRAP. The V gene lost 7 bases and the J gene lost 1 base, with 10 bases spanning the gap. This CDR3 contains 13 residues. The CDR3 bases are TGTGCTAGTGCCCGGGGGATCCAAGAGACCCAGTACTTC. The encoded protein is CASARGIQETQYF.

The chain carries TRBV12-5 and TRBJ2-2; a possible D gene is TRBD1 (5 bases). The V end lost 1 base, the J end lost 6 bases, and 12 bases lay between the germline ends. Per the germline V gene, CDR1 is LGHNT and CDR2 is FRNRAP. This CDR3 is built from 15 residues. The CDR3 protein is CASGLGQGRAGELFF. The CDR3 DNA reads as TGTGCTAGTGGTTTGGGGCAGGGAAGGGCCGGGGAGCTGTTTTTT. Complete variable domain (other parts from reference TRBV12-5 and TRBJ2-2): DARVTQTPRHKVTEMGQEVTMRCQPILGHNTVFWYRQTMMQGLELLAYFRNRAPLDDSGMPKDRFSAEMPDATLATLKIQPSEPRDSAVYFCASGLGQGRAGELFFGEGSRLTVL.

The chain uses TRBV7-9 and TRBJ1-1, with D possibly being TRBD1 (6 bases). CDR3 length: 14 amino acids. Deletions cut 1 base from V and 4 bases from J, with 10 bases between. The germline gives CDR1 SEHNR, CDR2 FQNEAQ (reference sequence). DNA for the CDR3: TGTGCCAGCAGCTTAGGGGGACACGTCACTGAAGCTTTCTTT. This sequence encodes CASSLGGHVTEAFF.

The rearrangement uses TRBV2 and TRBJ2-2; D might be TRBD2 (5 bases). The CDR3 sequence is 14 residues long. CDR1 is SNHLY, CDR2 FYNNEI, per germline. V lost 3 bases, J lost 4 bases, and 9 bases lay in between. The CDR3 DNA follows: TGTGCCAGCAGTGAGGAGGCTACCACCGGGGAGCTGTTTTTT. Amino acid sequence: CASSEEATTGELFF.

This clone came up once. The CDR3 bases are TGTGCCAGTAGTCTCGGTGTGAGCTCCTACAATGAGCAGTTCTTC. Translating gives CASSLGVSSYNEQFF. This sequence joins TRBV19 and TRBJ2-1, with D unresolved. From germline, CDR1 is LNHDA and CDR2 SQIVND (reference sequence). Trimming pared 5 bases from V and 0 bases from J, leaving 11 bases between. The CDR3 sequence is 15 residues long.

The V gene is TRBV5-1, the J gene TRBJ2-3; 9 bases map to TRBD1. Germline-derived CDR1 and CDR2 are SGHRS and YFSETQ. V gave up 4 bases and J gave up 2 bases; unmatched junction bases: 2. The length of the CDR3 is 14 residues. The CDR3 loop is CASSRDRVTDTQYF. CDR3 coding DNA: TGCGCCAGCAGCCGGGACAGGGTCACAGATACGCAGTATTTT.

The CDR3 region is CASSQDGGRLLYGTDTQYF. CDR3 in DNA: TGTGCCAGCAGCCAAGATGGTGGGAGACTACTCTACGGTACGGATACGCAGTATTTT. The V call is TRBV4-2, the J call TRBJ2-3; possibly TRBD2 for D (5 bases). V dropped 0 bases and J dropped 6 bases, with 25 bases sitting between them. CDR3 length equals 19 residues. Germline loops: CDR1 LGHNA, CDR2 YNFKEQ.

The J gene is TRBJ1-1, the V gene TRBV7-9; TRBD1 matches at 7 bases. The CDR3 loop spans 14 amino acids. Losses at the gene ends were 6 bases for V and 2 bases for J; bases not matched to a gene: 6. From germline, CDR1 is SEHNR and CDR2 FQNEAQ (reference sequence). The CDR3 loop is CASRTGQPNTEAFF. CDR3 nucleotide sequence: TGTGCCAGCAGGACGGGACAGCCCAACACTGAAGCTTTCTTT.

The V and J genes are TRBV7-8 and TRBJ2-7; possibly TRBD1 for D (6 bases). Germline assignment: CDR1 SGHVS and CDR2 FQNEAQ. Trimming took off 0 bases at V and 2 bases at J, with 14 bases between the two ends. The CDR3 runs 16 residues. In DNA, the CDR3 is TGTGCCAGCAGCTTAGCCGGCAGGGGCGCTACCTACGAGCAGTACTTC. Encoded protein: CASSLAGRGATYEQYF. The variable domain in full, completed from reference TRBV7-8 and TRBJ2-7, reads GAGVSQSPRYKVAKRGQDVALRCDPISGHVSLFWYQQALGQGPEFLTYFQNEAQLDKSGLPSDRFFAERPEGSVSTLKIQRTQQEDSAVYLCASSLAGRGATYEQYFGPGTRLTVT.

The chain combines TRBV6-1 with TRBJ2-7, with 7 bases that match TRBD1. The CDR3 has 15 residues. Germline lookup yields CDR1 MNHNS and CDR2 SASEGT. The junction had 7 bases not matched to a gene; V was cut back by 3 bases and J by 2 bases. CDR3 region: CASSEGQLVPYEQYF. For the CDR3, the DNA is TGTGCCAGCAGTGAGGGACAGTTAGTCCCCTACGAGCAGTACTTC.

As regards this clone: The same CDR3 is also encoded by other DNA sequences in this sample. The V gene is TRBV19, the J gene TRBJ1-2; 8 bases are a match to TRBD1. Germline CDR1 LNHDA, CDR2 SQIVND (reference sequence). This CDR3 contains 13 residues. Losses at the gene ends were 5 bases for V and 4 bases for J; bases not matched to a gene: 3. DNA for the CDR3: TGTGCCAGTAGTGTACAGGGGGGCTATGGCTACACCTTC. Its protein product is CASSVQGGYGYTF.

The chain links TRBV30 to TRBJ1-1; 7 nucleotides line up with TRBD1. Germline trimming cut 6 bases from V and 3 bases from J; bases unmatched to any gene: 10. The germline gives CDR1 GTSNPN, CDR2 SVGIG (reference sequence). This CDR3 has 14 amino acids. CDR3 sequence reads: CACTRGVGDTEAFF. The CDR3 DNA follows: TGTGCCTGTACCAGGGGGGTAGGGGACACTGAAGCTTTCTTT.

The rearrangement uses TRBV5-1 and TRBJ1-4; 9 bases align to TRBD1. Looked up from germline, CDR1 is SGHRS and CDR2 is YFSETQ. V shed 0 bases, J shed 5 bases, and the junction held 2 bases outside the gene matches. The CDR3 sequence is 15 residues long. CDR3 nucleotide sequence: TGCGCCAGCAGCTTGGTCGGGACAGGGAATGAAAAACTGTTTTTT. Translated, it gives CASSLVGTGNEKLFF. The variable domain in full, with the rest retrieved from reference TRBV5-1 and TRBJ1-4, is KAGVTQTPRYLIKTRGQQVTLSCSPISGHRSVSWYQQTPGQGLQFLFEYFSETQRNKGNFPGRFSGRQFSNSRSEMNVSTLELGDSALYLCASSLVGTGNEKLFFGSGTQLSVL.

DNA for the CDR3: TGTGCCTGGAGTACCTCGCTCCCCGGCCCCGGCAGGGTTAAATATGGCTACACCTTC. The encoded protein is CAWSTSLPGPGRVKYGYTF. The J gene is TRBJ1-2, the V gene TRBV30; tentative D call: TRBD1 (5 bases). The CDR3 contains 19 residues. Per germline, CDR1 GTSNPN and CDR2 SVGIG (reference sequence). Trimming took off 2 bases at V and 5 bases at J, with 30 bases between the two ends.